Below are 9 T cell receptor beta chains sequenced from a single sample in a study of naive and memory T cell subsets. The beta constant-region primer was an equimolar mix of two oligonucleotides covering TRBC1 and TRBC2. Four rounds of PCR amplified the ligated cDNA using nested alpha and beta constant-region primers plus SP2. TCRdb used MiXCR to reprocess the UMI-ligation and nested PCR reads, holding one entry per CDR3 protein. The sample includes 95,000 to 150,000 distinct CDR3 sequences, 36% of them seen just once. The source material was central memory CD4+ T cells from blood. The receptors were sampled from a human donor in good health.

The chain recombines TRBV9 with TRBJ2-3; TRBD2 is a possible D gene (5 bases). Per germline, CDR1 SGDLS and CDR2 YYNGEE. This CDR3 has 16 residues. V shed 0 bases and J shed 2 bases, with 13 bases lying between them. For the CDR3, the DNA is TGTGCCAGCAGCGTAGCTCACGGGATAGCCACAGATACGCAGTATTTT. It encodes CASSVAHGIATDTQYF.

The chain links TRBV7-9 to TRBJ2-7, with a weak D call TRBD2 (5 bases). Per germline, CDR1 SEHNR and CDR2 FQNEAQ (reference sequence). The CDR3 has 15 residues. The V and J ends lost 5 bases and 5 bases respectively, with 19 bases between them. DNA for the CDR3: TGTGCCAGCAGCCGCTGGCAGCGTTCGGGGAACGAGCAGTACTTC. It yields the protein CASSRWQRSGNEQYF.

This clonotype was counted between two and nine times. The chain carries TRBV12-3 or TRBV12-4 and TRBJ1-2; tentatively, D is TRBD1 (5 bases). This CDR3 region has 15 residues. V lost 3 bases to trimming and J lost 6 bases, with 17 bases between them. CDR3 sequence reads: CASSLRTGRVDGYTF. The CDR3 DNA follows: TGTGCCAGCAGTTTGAGGACCGGCAGGGTTGATGGCTACACCTTC.

This clonotype was seen ten or more times. The chain couples TRBV28 to TRBJ2-3; TRBD1 agrees at 9 bases. The germline gives CDR1 MDHEN, CDR2 SYDVKM. The V segment lost 2 bases and the J segment 6 bases; nucleotides outside the gene matches: 6. The CDR3 consists of 15 residues. The CDR3 sequence is CASSLRQGVRDTQYF. The CDR3 DNA follows: TGTGCCAGCAGTTTACGACAGGGGGTCAGGGATACGCAGTATTTT.

The gene calls are TRBV7-9 and TRBJ2-1, with no clear D. This CDR3 has 16 amino acids. CDR1 is SEHNR and CDR2 is FQNEAQ in the germline V gene (reference sequence). The germline V and J ends were trimmed by 4 bases and 1 base, with 14 bases remaining between them. CDR3 sequence reads: CASSSLNRDSYNEQFF. DNA for the CDR3: TGTGCCAGCAGCTCCCTTAATAGAGATTCCTACAATGAGCAGTTCTTC.

This clonotype came up once. The rearrangement links TRBV6-1 to TRBJ2-7; D not resolved. Germline CDR1 MNHNS, CDR2 SASEGT. With 1 base removed from V and 6 bases from J, the gap between germline ends came to 10 bases. CDR3 size: 13 residues. This chain's CDR3 is CASSEGVWPEQYF. The DNA of the CDR3 is TGTGCCAGCAGTGAAGGGGTTTGGCCCGAGCAGTACTTC.

V gene TRBV5-4 combines with J gene TRBJ2-5, with TRBD2 matching 8 bases. The CDR3 is 15 amino acids. V gave up 7 bases and J gave up 2 bases; unmatched junction bases: 10. Germline values: CDR1 SGHNT, CDR2 YYREEE (reference sequence). In DNA form, the CDR3 reads TGTGCCAGCCGAGCGGGAGACCTAGCACAAGAGACCCAGTACTTC. Residues: CASRAGDLAQETQYF.

V usage is TRBV7-3 and J usage is TRBJ2-2; TRBD2 aligns across 12 bases. The junction had 7 bases not matched to a gene; V was cut back by 1 base and J by 7 bases. The germline V gene has CDR1 SGHTA and CDR2 FQGTGA. This CDR3 region has 17 residues. CDR3 DNA sequence: TGTGCCAGCAGCTTAAGTCCCACTAGCGGGAGGATCGGGGAGCTGTTTTTT. It specifies CASSLSPTSGRIGELFF.

This clonotype was recorded at least ten times. The chain recombines TRBV20-1 with TRBJ2-1; 12 nucleotides line up with TRBD2. The V and J ends lost 5 bases and 6 bases, in that order; junction bases with no gene match: 5. CDR1 is DFQATT and CDR2 is SNEGSKA in the germline V gene (reference sequence). The CDR3 is 14 residues long. CDR3 DNA sequence: TGCAGTGCTGAGACTAGCGGGAGTTCCAATGAGCAGTTCTTC. This codes for CSAETSGSSNEQFF.